This T cell receptor beta chain was recorded in a study of blood T cell repertoires in COVID-19. Study as a whole: COVID-19 samples collected from the United States, Italy and Spain covered acute and convalescent phases. T cells, B-cell-depleted T cells, or PBMCs supplied cDNA or gDNA.

Per the original methods: Quantification of nucleated cells was approximated via reference gene primer amplification. Assay used: immunoSEQ multiplex PCR; TCRdb lists only in-frame clones, some missing. The V and J calls and clone size are taken from that table; D and trimming were inferred from the DNA. The sample has 130,000 or so clones; 82% are singletons. The CDR3 totals 15 residues. The germline CDR1 and CDR2 sequences are SGDLS and YYNGEE. V lost 4 bases and J lost 0, with 13 bases in between. Material: peripheral blood. This rearrangement joins TRBV9 to TRBJ2-5; tentatively, D is TRBD1 (5 bases). The receptor was isolated from a woman in her seventies with acute or convalescent COVID-19. CDR3 sequence reads: CASSPLGVYQETQYF. The DNA of the CDR3 is TGTGCCAGCAGCCCCCTAGGGGTGTACCAAGAGACCCAGTACTTC.